The 16 T cell receptor beta chains in this list originate from one sample, sequenced in a study of T cell responses to AZD1222 COVID-19 vaccine. The data were produced by immunoSEQ multiplex PCR, yet TCRdb's version contains in-frame clones alone and is incomplete. This sample has about 100,000 clones; around 84% occur once, and the top ten carry 3% to 3.5%. The specimen comprised peripheral blood, sampled on day 0 of AZD1222 vaccination. The receptor set was obtained from an adult in good health.

V and J are TRBV27 and TRBJ1-1; 9 bases match TRBD1. Unmatched junction bases numbered 5, after V lost 2 bases and J lost 1 base. The CDR3 runs 16 residues. From germline, CDR1 is MNHEY and CDR2 SMNVEV (reference sequence). This chain's CDR3 is CASSLLQGAGNTEAFF. The CDR3 region has the DNA TGTGCCAGCAGTTTACTACAGGGGGCGGGGAACACTGAAGCTTTCTTT.

This clone showed up just once. The J gene is TRBJ1-2, the V gene TRBV6-5, with D hard to call. CDR3 size: 13 residues. The germline V and J ends were trimmed by 2 bases and 2 bases, with 6 bases remaining between them. Germline V gives CDR1 MNHEY, CDR2 SVGAGI. The CDR3 DNA reads as TGTGCCAGCAGTTACCACAGCAACTATGGCTACACCTTC. This translates into CASSYHSNYGYTF.

The chain uses TRBV25-1 and TRBJ2-5; either TRBD1 or TRBD2 may fit D (5 bases each). The CDR3 has 12 residues. Germline CDR1 is MGHDK and CDR2 is SYGVNS. V shed 6 bases and J shed 3 bases, with 8 bases lying between them. The CDR3 nucleotides read TGTGCCAGCAGGGGGACCGAAGAGACCCAGTACTTC. This codes for CASRGTEETQYF.

V is TRBV2 and J is TRBJ2-6; D unclear. Trimming left V 8 bases short and J 0 bases short, with 8 bases between. The CDR3 spans 14 residues. Germline V gene data show CDR1 as SNHLY and CDR2 as FYNNEI. The CDR3 reads CASAEFSGANVLTF. The CDR3, as DNA: TGTGCCAGCGCAGAATTCTCTGGGGCCAACGTCCTGACTTTC.

The V and J genes are TRBV10-3 and TRBJ1-2, with TRBD1 matching 10 bases. Trimming at V came to 6 bases and at J to 4 bases, leaving 11 bases not matched to a gene. There are 16 residues in the CDR3. Germline assignment: CDR1 ENHRY and CDR2 SYGVKD. The CDR3 region has the DNA TGTGCCATCAGGTTACTTCCGGGACAGGGGTTCTATGGCTACACCTTC. This encodes CAIRLLPGQGFYGYTF.

This chain uses TRBV5-4 with TRBJ2-5; unclear D gene. The CDR3 sequence is 13 residues long. Germline V gives CDR1 SGHNT, CDR2 YYREEE (reference sequence). The germline V and J ends were trimmed by 2 bases and 0 bases, with 5 bases remaining between them. The chain's CDR3 is CASSLEYQETQYF. As DNA, the CDR3 is TGTGCCAGCAGCTTAGAATACCAAGAGACCCAGTACTTC. The whole variable domain, remainder taken from reference TRBV5-4 and TRBJ2-5, is ETGVTQSPTHLIKTRGQQVTLRCSSQSGHNTVSWYQQALGQGPQFIFQYYREEENGRGNFPPRFSGLQFPNYSSELNVNALELDDSALYLCASSLEYQETQYFGPGTRLLVL.

J is TRBJ2-1 and V is TRBV6-6; D gene ambiguous. The ends were cut back, 6 bases at V and 12 bases at J, with 21 bases in the middle. The length of the CDR3 is 14 residues. CDR1 is MNHNY and CDR2 is SVGAGI in the germline V gene (reference sequence). CDR3 region: CASRSPDENERQFF. In DNA, the CDR3 is TGTGCCAGCAGATCCCCCGACGAGAACGAGAGGCAGTTCTTC.

V and J are TRBV7-9 and TRBJ2-5; D possibly corresponds to TRBD1 (5 bases). CDR3 length equals 12 residues. Per germline, CDR1 SEHNR and CDR2 FQNEAQ (reference sequence). V was cut by 5 bases and J by 4 bases, with 8 bases left in between. In DNA, the CDR3 is TGTGCCAGCAGCGCCCAGGGAGAGACCCAGTACTTC. Translated, it gives CASSAQGETQYF.

V is TRBV2 and J is TRBJ1-2, with a tentative D call TRBD1 (5 bases). The V end was cut by 6 bases, the J end by 7 bases, with 15 bases between. Germline CDR1 is SNHLY and CDR2 is FYNNEI. The CDR3 sequence is 13 residues long. The CDR3 DNA is TGTGCCAGCAGGCGAACTGGGGCCGGTGGCTACACCTTC. It codes for CASRRTGAGGYTF.

The gene calls are TRBV4-1 and TRBJ2-7, with 9 bases matching TRBD1. The CDR3 runs 15 residues. Germline lookup yields CDR1 MGHRA and CDR2 YSYEKL. V was pared by 1 base and J by 2 bases, with 3 bases of the junction left unmatched. The CDR3 bases are TGCGCCAGCAGCCAAGGACAGGGGGGGACCTACGAGCAGTACTTC. Protein: CASSQGQGGTYEQYF.

This clone showed up just a few times. The chain joins TRBV30 to TRBJ1-1; a possible D gene is TRBD1 (5 bases). In germline, CDR1 is GTSNPN, CDR2 SVGIG (reference sequence). This CDR3 is 13 amino acids long. V was trimmed by 4 bases and J by 6 bases, leaving 15 bases between them. CDR3 sequence: CAWKRDRRAEAFF. The CDR3 DNA reads TGTGCCTGGAAAAGGGACCGGCGGGCTGAAGCTTTCTTT.

The rearrangement joins TRBV19 to TRBJ2-5; perhaps TRBD1 as D (6 bases). The V and J ends lost 9 bases and 1 base respectively, with 18 bases between them. Looked up from germline, CDR1 is LNHDA and CDR2 is SQIVND (reference sequence). The CDR3 runs 15 residues. This chain's CDR3 is CASTIGTSFQETQYF. The DNA for the CDR3 is TGTGCCAGCACTATCGGGACATCATTCCAAGAGACCCAGTACTTC.

CDR3: CASSLTSNQPQHF. The DNA for the CDR3 is TGTGCCAGCAGTTTGACGAGTAATCAGCCCCAGCATTTT. V gene TRBV12-3 or TRBV12-4 combines with J gene TRBJ1-5; D is uncertain. V was trimmed by 3 bases and J by 4 bases, leaving 7 bases between them. CDR3 length equals 13 residues.

This clone was seen only a few times. The chain couples TRBV15 to TRBJ1-5, with D maybe TRBD1 (6 bases). Trimming cost V 5 bases and J 2 bases, with 13 bases left between them. Germline values: CDR1 LNHNV, CDR2 YYDKDF (reference sequence). The CDR3 totals 15 residues. This chain's CDR3 is CATSVGTKGNQPQHF. For the CDR3, the DNA is TGTGCCACCAGCGTAGGGACAAAGGGCAATCAGCCCCAGCATTTT.

The chain combines TRBV9 with TRBJ1-1; perhaps TRBD1 as D (5 bases). There are 14 residues in the CDR3. Germline CDR1 reads SGDLS; CDR2 reads YYNGEE. Between the trimmed V and J ends, which lost 4 bases and 4 bases, there was a span of 14 bases. The CDR3 reads CASSKADMSTEAFF. The CDR3 DNA sequence: TGTGCCAGCAGCAAAGCGGACATGAGCACTGAAGCTTTCTTT.

V usage is TRBV7-3 and J usage is TRBJ2-5, with TRBD2 identical over 7 bases. CDR1 is SGHTA and CDR2 is FQGTGA in the germline V gene. This CDR3 has 13 amino acids. Germline trimming cut 7 bases from V and 5 bases from J; bases unmatched to any gene: 7. The CDR3, as DNA: TGTGCCAGCACCTCGGGGGGTCCCGAGACCCAGTACTTC. Amino acid sequence: CASTSGGPETQYF. Variable domain in full (rest from reference TRBV7-3 and TRBJ2-5): GAGVSQTPSNKVTEKGKYVELRCDPISGHTALYWYRQSLGQGPEFLIYFQGTGAADDSGLPNDRFFAVRPEGSVSTLKIQRTERGDSAVYLCASTSGGPETQYFGPGTRLLVL.